This passage covers 12 T cell receptor beta chains from one sample sequenced in a study of T cell repertoires in cytomegalovirus infection. TCRdb passed the reads through MiXCR, listing each CDR3 protein once. The sample yields about 830,000 distinct CDR3 sequences, approximately 32% seen once. The antigens these receptors bind are not known. The specimen was cultured CD8+ T cells from PBMCs, collected from culture after CMV antigen stimulation. These receptors came from a human donor in good health (CMV status not recorded). Some clones in this sample may be carry-over from other donors' samples.

The chain recombines TRBV19 with TRBJ1-5; unclear D gene. The V and J ends lost 5 bases and 11 bases respectively, with 25 bases between them. The V gene's germline CDR1 is LNHDA and CDR2 SQIVND (reference sequence). The CDR3 length is 16 residues. CDR3 bases: TGTGCCAGTAGTCACCCCCCGGGCAACTTTTATCCGGCCCAGCATTTT. Amino acids: CASSHPPGNFYPAQHF.

The chain carries TRBV7-6 and TRBJ1-1; tentative D call: TRBD1 (5 bases). The CDR3 length is 16 residues. V was trimmed by 4 bases and J by 6 bases, leaving 21 bases between them. The germline CDR1 and CDR2 sequences are SGHVS and FNYEAQ. This chain's CDR3 is CASSSADGGVGAEAFF. Written as DNA, the CDR3 is TGTGCCAGCAGCTCCGCCGATGGAGGGGTAGGCGCTGAAGCTTTCTTT.

With regard to this clonotype: The germline gene is not matched at one end of the junction; a read error may be the cause. V and J are TRBV5-5 and TRBJ2-5, with D possibly matching TRBD2 (5 bases). Germline loops: CDR1 SGHKS, CDR2 YYEKEE (reference sequence). CDR3 length: 15 residues. CDR3: CANSLFMEDSETQYF. CDR3 DNA sequence: TGTGCCAACAGCTTGTTTATGGAGGATTCAGAGACCCAGTACTTC.

This chain links TRBV7-2 with TRBJ2-7; 9 nucleotides agree with TRBD1. The CDR3 runs to 12 residues. CDR1 and CDR2 (germline): SGHTA, FQGNSA. The ends lost 8 bases at V and 4 bases at J; junction bases unmatched: 3. The CDR3 loop is CASPDRGYEQYV. The CDR3 bases are TGTGCCAGCCCGGACAGGGGTTACGAGCAGTACGTC.

This clonotype was observed a handful of times. The rearrangement links TRBV12-3 or TRBV12-4 to TRBJ2-5; 8 nucleotides align to TRBD2. Unmatched junction bases numbered 10, after V lost 6 bases and J lost 1 base. The CDR3 is 16 residues long. As DNA, the CDR3 is TGTGCCAGCAGCCCCGGGGTAGCGGGGATCCAAGAGACCCAGTACTTC. Translating gives CASSPGVAGIQETQYF.

The chain links TRBV6-5 to TRBJ2-1; 10 nucleotides match TRBD2. Trimming removed 0 bases from V and 1 base from J; junction bases left unmatched: 0. Germline V gene lookup returns CDR1 MNHEY and CDR2 SVGAGI. The CDR3 is made up of 16 amino acids. For the CDR3, the DNA is TGTGCCAGCAGTTACTCGACTAGCGGGTCCTACAATGAGCAGTTCTTC. The encoded protein is CASSYSTSGSYNEQFF.

The genes are TRBV12-3 or TRBV12-4 and TRBJ2-7; D remains ambiguous. Trimming cost V 6 bases and J 2 bases, with 14 bases left between them. This CDR3 comprises 14 residues. CDR3 region: CASSPSGFAYEQYF. CDR3 nucleotide sequence: TGTGCCAGCAGCCCGTCAGGTTTTGCCTACGAGCAGTACTTC.

This clonotype was observed many times. The chain uses TRBV7-9 and TRBJ2-1, with D perhaps matching TRBD1 (6 bases). V lost 3 bases to trimming and J lost 3 bases, with 9 bases between them. CDR1 and CDR2 (germline): SEHNR, FQNEAQ (reference sequence). CDR3 size: 14 residues. The CDR3 loop reads CASSLGHIYNEQFF. The DNA for the CDR3 is TGTGCCAGCAGCTTGGGACATATCTACAATGAGCAGTTCTTC.

This chain connects TRBV7-3 to TRBJ2-3, with TRBD2 matching 9 bases. J lost 0 bases, V lost 2 bases, and 6 bases had no gene match. CDR1 and CDR2 from the germline V gene are SGHTA and FQGTGA. The CDR3 is made up of 17 amino acids. The CDR3 loop reads CASSLASSGASTDTQYF. The CDR3 DNA reads as TGTGCCAGCAGCTTAGCCTCTAGCGGGGCTAGCACAGATACGCAGTATTTT.

In its sample, this clonotype was seen a few times. The rearrangement links TRBV4-1 to TRBJ1-1, with 9 bases lining up with TRBD1. This CDR3 has 14 residues. V dropped 5 bases and J dropped 5; count of bases not matched to a gene: 6. CDR1 and CDR2 from the germline V gene are MGHRA and YSYEKL. CDR3 loop: CASSTRDRVTEAFF. The CDR3 coding sequence is TGCGCCAGCAGCACCCGGGACAGGGTTACTGAAGCTTTCTTT.

The sample holds many counts of this clonotype. The chain uses TRBV7-2 and TRBJ2-7; 9 bases line up with TRBD2. The CDR3 runs 15 residues. The ends lost 3 bases at V and 6 bases at J; junction bases unmatched: 9. CDR1 is SGHTA, CDR2 FQGNSA, per germline. The CDR3 loop reads CASSFGTSYSAEQYF. The CDR3 nucleotides are TGTGCCAGCAGCTTCGGGACTAGCTATTCGGCCGAGCAGTACTTC.

The chain's CDR3 is CSVEHPQGYGYTF. The CDR3 coding sequence is TGCAGCGTTGAACATCCCCAGGGTTATGGCTACACCTTC. The chain employs TRBV29-1 and TRBJ1-2; maybe TRBD1 (5 bases). Germline assignment: CDR1 SQVTM and CDR2 ANQGSEA. Trimming pared 2 bases from V and 5 bases from J, leaving 12 bases between. CDR3 length: 13 amino acids.